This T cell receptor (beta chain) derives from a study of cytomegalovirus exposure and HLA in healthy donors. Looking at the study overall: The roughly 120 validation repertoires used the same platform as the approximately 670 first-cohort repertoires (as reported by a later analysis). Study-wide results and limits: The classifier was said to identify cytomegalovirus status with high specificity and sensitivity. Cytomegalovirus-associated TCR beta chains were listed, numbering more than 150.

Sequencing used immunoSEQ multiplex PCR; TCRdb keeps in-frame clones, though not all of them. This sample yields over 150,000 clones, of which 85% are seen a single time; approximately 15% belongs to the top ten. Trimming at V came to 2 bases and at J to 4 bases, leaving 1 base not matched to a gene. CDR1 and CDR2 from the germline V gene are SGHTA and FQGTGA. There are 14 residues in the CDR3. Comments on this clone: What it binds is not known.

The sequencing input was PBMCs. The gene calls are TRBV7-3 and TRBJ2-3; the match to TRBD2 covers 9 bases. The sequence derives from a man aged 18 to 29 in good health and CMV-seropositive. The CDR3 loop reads CASSLAGGADTQYF. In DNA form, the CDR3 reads TGTGCCAGCAGCTTAGCGGGGGGGGCAGATACGCAGTATTTT.